Below, 11 T cell receptor beta chains from the same sample are listed, as sequenced in a study of T-cell reconstitution after alpha-beta-depleted transplantation in children. Unique molecular identifiers were used to barcode this TCRbeta library. TCRdb reanalysed the PCR reads using MiXCR and keeps one entry per CDR3 protein. The data hold approximately 510,000 distinct CDR3 sequences, with 15% to 20% observed a single time. Material: PBMCs from the stem cell graft donor, obtained from the stem cell graft. These receptors were taken from a human donor who donated a stem cell graft to a child with acute lymphoblastic leukemia.

The chain has TRBV7-9 and TRBJ2-6, with 7 nucleotides matching TRBD1. In germline, CDR1 is SEHNR, CDR2 FQNEAQ (reference sequence). V was pared by 4 bases and J by 2 bases, with 8 bases of the junction left unmatched. CDR3 length: 17 residues. This CDR3 reads CASSSSRGGAGANVLTF. The CDR3, as DNA: TGTGCCAGCAGCTCGAGTAGAGGGGGCGCTGGGGCCAACGTCCTGACTTTC.

The V call is TRBV7-8, the J call TRBJ2-3; 10 bases match TRBD2. The V and J ends lost 7 bases and 4 bases, in that order; junction bases with no gene match: 11. The CDR3 covers 16 residues. Germline-derived CDR1 and CDR2 are SGHVS and FQNEAQ. CDR3 in DNA: TGTGCCAGCACCCTTCAGGGCCTAGCGGGAGCAGATACGCAGTATTTT. Its translation is CASTLQGLAGADTQYF.

This clonotype was picked up a small number of times. The chain is built from TRBV6-5 and TRBJ2-7, with D possibly TRBD2 on 5 matching bases. The V end lost 0 bases, the J end lost 2 bases, and 11 bases lay between the germline ends. There are 15 residues in the CDR3. Germline assignment: CDR1 MNHEY and CDR2 SVGAGI. This chain's CDR3 is CASSYSEENAYEQYF. The CDR3 nucleotides are TGTGCCAGCAGTTACTCGGAGGAAAACGCCTACGAGCAGTACTTC.

This chain uses TRBV12-3 or TRBV12-4 with TRBJ2-5; D is perhaps TRBD1 (5 bases). This CDR3 region has 13 residues. The V end lost 5 bases, the J end lost 0 bases, and 7 bases lay between the germline ends. CDR3 DNA sequence: TGTGCCAGCAGTCGACAGTACCAAGAGACCCAGTACTTC. Translated, it gives CASSRQYQETQYF.

The chain employs TRBV20-1 and TRBJ1-5; 9 positions match TRBD1. Germline V gives CDR1 DFQATT, CDR2 SNEGSKA (reference sequence). The CDR3 is 16 residues long. Trimming cost V 2 bases and J 3 bases; bases outside gene matches: 8. CDR3 sequence reads: CSARPSTGGTNQPQHF. The DNA for the CDR3 is TGCAGTGCTAGACCTTCTACAGGGGGCACCAATCAGCCCCAGCATTTT.

In the case of this clonotype: The junction and the germline gene differ at one end; a read error may be behind it. The chain links TRBV2 to TRBJ2-6, with D possibly being TRBD1 (5 bases). Per germline, CDR1 SNHLY and CDR2 FYNNEI. This CDR3 region has 16 residues. The CDR3 DNA reads TGTGCCAGCAGTGAAGCCTTGACCTCTGGGGCCAACGGCCTGACTTTC. Translated: CASSEALTSGANGLTF.

In its sample, this clonotype was seen many times. The junction and the germline gene differ at one end; a read error may be behind it. The chain carries TRBV7-9 and TRBJ2-7; D is ambiguous. This CDR3 is built from 15 residues. CDR1 is SEHNR, CDR2 FQNEAQ, per germline (reference sequence). CDR3 sequence reads: CASSLGSERSHEQYF. Here the CDR3 DNA reads TGTGCCAGCAGCTTAGGGTCAGAGCGCTCCCACGAGCAGTACTTC.

This clonotype was seen only a few times. The chain joins TRBV7-3 to TRBJ2-7; a weak D match, TRBD2 (5 bases). The CDR3 contains 15 residues. V was clipped by 5 bases and J by 2 bases, with 16 bases between them. From germline, CDR1 is SGHTA and CDR2 FQGTGA. This CDR3 is CASSPFPGGAYEQYF. In nucleotides, the CDR3 is TGTGCCAGCAGCCCTTTCCCCGGAGGCGCCTACGAGCAGTACTTC.

The rearrangement joins TRBV19 to TRBJ1-2; possibly TRBD1 for D (5 bases). Germline CDR1 LNHDA, CDR2 SQIVND (reference sequence). This CDR3 spans 15 amino acids. Trimming shortened V by 9 bases and J by 0 bases, and 17 bases separated the two germline ends. This CDR3 reads CASSLTVAANYGYTF. The CDR3 DNA is TGTGCCAGCAGCTTGACAGTCGCGGCTAACTATGGCTACACCTTC.

This clonotype appeared a few times. V and J are TRBV12-3 or TRBV12-4 and TRBJ1-5; D uncertain. Trimming pared 6 bases from V and 0 bases from J, leaving 6 bases between. The CDR3 covers 13 residues. The CDR3: CASSKYSNQPQHF. DNA for the CDR3: TGTGCCAGCAGCAAGTATAGCAATCAGCCCCAGCATTTT.

V usage is TRBV24-1 and J usage is TRBJ2-1; D is undetermined. The CDR3 consists of 14 residues. The V gene's germline CDR1 is KGHDR and CDR2 SFDVKD. The V gene lost 3 bases and the J gene lost 3 bases, with 8 bases spanning the gap. The CDR3, as DNA: TGTGCCACCAGTGATCGCAGCAGCTACAATGAGCAGTTCTTC. It yields the protein CATSDRSSYNEQFF.